Shown below are 27 T cell receptor beta chains from a single sample sequenced in a study of post-analysis software for immune sequencing data. Unique molecular identifiers were present in the TCR beta cDNA libraries. One entry per CDR3 protein results from TCRdb running MiXCR on the PCR reads. The table lists roughly 650,000 distinct CDR3 sequences, around 60% of them singletons. No antigen is known for these receptors. Broader study findings: Included in a set of five TRBV segments more frequent in patients than controls were TRBV5-6, TRBV5-1 and TRBV20-1.

Specimen: blood. The receptors were gathered from a girl aged 2-15 years with multiple sclerosis.

This clonotype was found a few times. This chain connects TRBV12-3 or TRBV12-4 to TRBJ2-1; TRBD2 matches 8 bases. This CDR3 has 12 residues. Germline trimming cut 5 bases from V and 9 bases from J; bases unmatched to any gene: 3. The CDR3 is CASSGTRPEQFF. The CDR3 DNA reads as TGTGCCAGCAGTGGGACTAGGCCTGAGCAGTTCTTC.

This chain joins TRBV10-2 and TRBJ2-7, with D possibly being TRBD1 or TRBD2 (7 bases each). The ends were cut back, 2 bases at V and 3 bases at J, with 20 bases in the middle. CDR1 is WSHSY and CDR2 is SAAADI in the germline V gene. The length of the CDR3 is 17 residues. Here the CDR3 reads CASSEPRGGQTIYEQYF. CDR3 in DNA: TGCGCCAGCAGTGAGCCGAGGGGGGGACAGACTATCTACGAGCAGTACTTC.

Here the CDR3 DNA reads TGTGCCAGCAGCCTCACGAGGAATACGCAGTATTTT. Its protein is CASSLTRNTQYF. The chain is built from TRBV7-2 and TRBJ2-3; the D is unclear. V lost 5 bases and J lost 7, with 10 bases in between. CDR1 is SGHTA, CDR2 FQGNSA, per germline. The CDR3 length is 12 residues.

The CDR3 DNA reads TGCAGTGCTAGATCGGCGGGCACAGCGGCAGGGACTAGCGTCCCGTACAATGAGCAGTTCTTC. Its translation: CSARSAGTAAGTSVPYNEQFF. The J gene is TRBJ2-1, the V gene TRBV20-1; 10 bases are a match to TRBD2. The CDR3 is 21 residues long. Germline loops: CDR1 DFQATT, CDR2 SNEGSKA (reference sequence). After removal of 2 bases from V and 4 bases from J, the junction contained 23 bases not matched to a gene.

V gene TRBV3-1 combines with J gene TRBJ2-7, with 9 positions matching TRBD1. Per the germline V gene, CDR1 is LGHDT and CDR2 is YNNKEL (reference sequence). The CDR3 runs to 16 residues. V lost 0 bases and J lost 3; bases outside the gene matches: 6. CDR3 region: CASSQEAQGAYYEQYF. In nucleotides, the CDR3 is TGTGCCAGCAGCCAAGAAGCACAGGGGGCATACTACGAGCAGTACTTC.

V and J are TRBV6-1 and TRBJ1-2; TRBD1 matches 7 bases. This CDR3 contains 16 residues. The V gene end was trimmed by 4 bases and the J gene end by 5 bases; junction bases not matched to a gene: 13. Germline loops: CDR1 MNHNS, CDR2 SASEGT. The CDR3 spells CASSAELGRQGYGYTF. For the CDR3, the DNA is TGTGCCAGCAGTGCCGAGTTGGGCCGACAGGGTTATGGCTACACCTTC.

This clonotype has only a few counts. CDR3 nucleotides: TGTGCCTGTAGACAGGAGGAGACCCAGTACTTC. Translating it yields CACRQEETQYF. V and J are TRBV30 and TRBJ2-5; possibly TRBD1 for D (6 bases). The CDR3 has 11 amino acids. V shed 6 bases and J shed 5 bases, with 10 bases lying between them. The germline V gene has CDR1 GTSNPN and CDR2 SVGIG (reference sequence).

The CDR3 reads CASSPDWSQHF. The CDR3 DNA reads TGTGCCAGCAGCCCGGACTGGTCCCAGCATTTT. The chain couples TRBV14 to TRBJ1-5, with no clear D. This CDR3 comprises 11 residues. Germline lookup yields CDR1 SGHDN and CDR2 FVKESK. Trimming left V 4 bases short and J 11 bases short, with 9 bases between.

The rearrangement links TRBV9 to TRBJ2-3; 8 bases line up with TRBD1. V was pared by 4 bases and J by 1 base, with 8 bases of the junction left unmatched. The length of the CDR3 is 16 residues. The germline V gene has CDR1 SGDLS and CDR2 YYNGEE. The CDR3 nucleotides are TGTGCCAGCAGCACCCGGACAGGGACTGGCACAGATACGCAGTATTTT. Amino acid sequence: CASSTRTGTGTDTQYF.

In this sample, this clonotype turned up a few times. V gene TRBV5-1 combines with J gene TRBJ1-5; 8 bases match TRBD1. The CDR3 covers 15 residues. J was trimmed by 2 bases and V by 1 base; bases with no gene match: 2. Germline CDR1 is SGHRS and CDR2 is YFSETQ. The CDR3 spells CASSLTTGGNQPQHF. The CDR3 DNA sequence: TGCGCCAGCAGCTTGACGACAGGGGGCAATCAGCCCCAGCATTTT.

The V call is TRBV5-1, the J call TRBJ2-5, with D maybe TRBD2 (5 bases). The closer fit of TRBJ2-7 to the DNA end suggests the J call may be wrong. Germline CDR1 SGHRS, CDR2 YFSETQ. The CDR3 length is 12 residues. The CDR3 reads CASSRPGSEQYF. Here the CDR3 DNA reads TGCGCCAGCAGCCGTCCGGGGAGCGAGCAGTACTTC.

This clonotype has only a few counts. The V and J genes are TRBV9 and TRBJ1-2; 7 bases are a match to TRBD1. Germline-derived CDR1 and CDR2 are SGDLS and YYNGEE. The CDR3 spans 14 residues. The V gene end was trimmed by 6 bases and the J gene end by 0 bases; junction bases not matched to a gene: 5. The CDR3 is CASNKGAPNYGYTF. CDR3 bases: TGTGCCAGCAATAAGGGGGCGCCTAACTATGGCTACACCTTC. The full variable domain, with the rest looked up from reference TRBV9 and TRBJ1-2, is DSGVTQTPKHLITATGQRVTLRCSPRSGDLSVYWYQQSLDQGLQFLIQYYNGEERAKGNILERFSAQQFPDLHSELNLSSLELGDSALYFCASNKGAPNYGYTFGSGTRLTVV.

This chain joins TRBV20-1 and TRBJ2-3; 9 bases line up with TRBD2. Unmatched junction bases numbered 10, after V lost 3 bases and J lost 3 bases. This CDR3 has 16 residues. CDR1 and CDR2 (germline): DFQATT, SNEGSKA (reference sequence). For the CDR3, the DNA is TGCAGTGCTAGGAGCGGGGGGCCCAGTAGGACAGATACGCAGTATTTT. Translation: CSARSGGPSRTDTQYF.

V gene TRBV6-2 or TRBV6-3 combines with J gene TRBJ2-1, with D hard to call. This CDR3 has 13 residues. The germline V gene has CDR1 MNHEY and CDR2 SVGEGT. The germline V and J ends were trimmed by 7 bases and 3 bases, with 10 bases remaining between them. As DNA, the CDR3 is TGTGCCAGCATAGCCAGCCACTACAATGAGCAGTTCTTC. Its protein product is CASIASHYNEQFF.

In this sample, this clonotype turned up a few times. At one of its ends the junction is not consistent with the germline gene, which may arise from a read error. The chain is built from TRBV6-5 and TRBJ1-5, with a weak D call TRBD1 (6 bases). Germline CDR1 and CDR2: MNHEY and SVGAGI. The CDR3 covers 13 residues. This CDR3 is CASSYSPGQPRHF. The DNA for the CDR3 is TGTGCCAGCAGTTACTCGCCGGGACAACCCCGGCATTTT.

The chain combines TRBV11-2 with TRBJ2-1; D may be TRBD2 (5 bases). Germline loops: CDR1 SGHAT, CDR2 FQNNGV. The CDR3 loop spans 15 amino acids. V was pared by 1 base and J by 5 bases, with 12 bases between. In nucleotides, the CDR3 is TGTGCCAGCAGCTTAGCTTCGAGGCGGGACAATGAGCAGTTCTTC. Translation gives CASSLASRRDNEQFF.

In DNA, the CDR3 is TGCAGATTGGGACATGGCAGTGGCAATGAGCAGTTCTTC. Translation: CRLGHGSGNEQFF. V and J are TRBV20-1 and TRBJ2-1; possible D gene TRBD1, 6 bases. This CDR3 region has 13 residues. Germline V gene sequence: CDR1 DFQATT, CDR2 SNEGSKA (reference sequence).

The chain carries TRBV20-1 and TRBJ2-7; the D gene is possibly TRBD2 (6 bases). This CDR3 has 13 amino acids. Germline V gene sequence: CDR1 DFQATT, CDR2 SNEGSKA (reference sequence). V dropped 6 bases and J dropped 0 bases, with 12 bases sitting between them. CDR3 residues: CSAAGTASYEQYF. The CDR3 DNA is TGCAGTGCGGCCGGGACTGCCTCCTACGAGCAGTACTTC.

The J gene is TRBJ2-1, the V gene TRBV2; 9 bases are shared with TRBD1. Germline CDR1 SNHLY, CDR2 FYNNEI. CDR3 length equals 16 residues. V was pared by 4 bases and J by 2 bases, with 6 bases of the junction left unmatched. The CDR3 sequence: CASSAPDRGAYNEQFF. CDR3 bases: TGTGCCAGCAGTGCTCCGGACAGGGGCGCCTACAATGAGCAGTTCTTC.

This clonotype has only a few counts. This chain connects TRBV29-1 to TRBJ2-1; no clear D gene. This CDR3 has 13 amino acids. Germline CDR1 SQVTM, CDR2 ANQGSEA. Trimming left V 2 bases short and J 1 base short, with 6 bases between. This CDR3 reads CSVEQESYNEQFF. The CDR3 nucleotides read TGCAGCGTTGAACAGGAGTCCTACAATGAGCAGTTCTTC.

This sequence joins TRBV3-1 and TRBJ1-2; no definite D call. Germline V gives CDR1 LGHDT, CDR2 YNNKEL (reference sequence). The CDR3 has 13 amino acids. V dropped 4 bases and J dropped 4 bases, with 10 bases sitting between them. CDR3 bases: TGTGCCAGCAGCCTACAGACCCGCTATGGCTACACCTTC. It codes for CASSLQTRYGYTF.

The chain is built from TRBV20-1 and TRBJ2-7; D perhaps matches TRBD2 (6 bases). The CDR3 runs 13 residues. Per germline, CDR1 DFQATT and CDR2 SNEGSKA (reference sequence). Trimming cost V 5 bases and J 6 bases, with 17 bases left between them. CDR3 sequence reads: CSALSGAGSEQYF. Written as DNA, the CDR3 is TGCAGTGCTTTATCGGGAGCAGGTAGCGAGCAGTACTTC.

The J gene is TRBJ2-7, the V gene TRBV20-1; 8 bases fit TRBD1. Per the germline V gene, CDR1 is DFQATT and CDR2 is SNEGSKA (reference sequence). This CDR3 is built from 13 residues. Losses at the gene ends were 3 bases for V and 5 bases for J; bases not matched to a gene: 6. The CDR3 sequence: CSASQGANDEQYF. CDR3 coding DNA: TGCAGTGCTAGCCAGGGGGCTAACGACGAGCAGTACTTC.

The chain has TRBV20-1 and TRBJ1-2; D may be TRBD1 (5 bases). This CDR3 has 11 amino acids. The germline V gene has CDR1 DFQATT and CDR2 SNEGSKA (reference sequence). The CDR3: CRLGGDYGYTF. The CDR3 DNA reads TGCAGACTGGGAGGGGACTATGGCTACACCTTC.

CDR3 loop: CSARGQGVYNEQFF. CDR3 DNA: TGCAGTGCTAGAGGGCAGGGGGTCTACAATGAGCAGTTCTTC. This chain connects TRBV20-1 to TRBJ2-1; 7 nucleotides line up with TRBD1. This CDR3 region has 14 residues. Germline CDR1 and CDR2: DFQATT and SNEGSKA (reference sequence). Trimming removed 1 base from V and 3 bases from J; junction bases left unmatched: 3.

The V and J genes are TRBV29-1 and TRBJ2-1, with TRBD1 identical over 7 bases. With 6 bases clipped from V and 15 bases from J, the junction kept 11 bases outside the gene matches. The length of the CDR3 is 11 residues. Germline CDR1 is SQVTM and CDR2 is ANQGSEA. The CDR3 spells CSVTDDRVGFF. Written as DNA, the CDR3 is TGCAGCGTCACAGACGACAGGGTAGGGTTCTTC.

V is TRBV7-2 and J is TRBJ2-5, with a weak D call TRBD1 (5 bases). Trimming stripped 0 bases from V and 3 bases from J, with 8 bases between. This CDR3 spans 14 amino acids. The germline V gene has CDR1 SGHTA and CDR2 FQGNSA. CDR3 nucleotide sequence: TGTGCCAGCAGCTTAGCCGCCAGGGAAGAGACCCAGTACTTC. This codes for CASSLAAREETQYF.